This T cell receptor (beta chain) was obtained from a study of blood T cell repertoires in COVID-19 (TCRdb year 2020). Study-wide context: Collaborator samples came from the United States, Italy and Spain and covered acute and convalescent phases of COVID-19. The material from the prospective study consisted of cDNA or gDNA derived from T cells, B-cell-depleted T cells, or PBMCs. Subjects who had been exposed to COVID-19, were actively infected with it, or had recovered from it provided the deeply sampled blood TCRbeta repertoires that made up the dataset. A freely available public database, intended as a resource for researchers studying the immune response to SARS-CoV-2, is where the repertoires were released. The samples were drawn from the first 160 participants of the ongoing ImmuneRACE study and from 1,254 subjects provided by 6 global collaborators. Sample metadata almost always included a de-identified subject ID, COVID-19 status, age in years and sex. Where available, HLA class I and class II types were taken from metadata supplied by the sample provider and were not determined by assay-based typing.

The paper as a whole reports these results and caveats: The quantity of clinical and demographic metadata differed by source and by participant and was supplied without curation.

The immunoSEQ Assay, a bias-controlled multiplex PCR, was used to amplify TCRbeta CDR3 regions from genomic DNA. The published analysis was carried out like this. The number of nucleated cells in each sample was estimated from the amplification of reference gene primers within the assay. To quantify the absolute abundance of each unique TCRbeta CDR3 rearrangement, sequence reads were collapsed and filtered. For each sample, productive Simpson clonality was calculated as the square root of Simpson's diversity index over productive rearrangements. Imported from immuneACCESS, the table was reduced by TCRdb to in-frame sequences with V and J called. These copies leave out some clones; in studies compared against another copy, an unresolved V gene accounts for under half, and the cause of the remainder is not known. V and J calls plus clone size are reproduced from that table; the DNA served to infer D and trimming. The sample has some 190,000 clones on record, more than 70% of them singletons. The ten biggest clones cover approximately 5% of the sample.

Enrolling through a virtual design, the prospective study's participants ranged in age from roughly 18 to 89 years and lived across roughly 23 United States geographic areas. To assign participants to cohorts, the prospective study relied on clinical history that participants themselves reported in a screening survey and a study questionnaire. Mobile phlebotomists in the prospective study collected whole blood, serum and a nasopharyngeal or oropharyngeal swab from every participant. Participants in the prospective study had the option to provide additional blood draws and questionnaires over an approximately 2-month period. Before DNA extraction, blood samples from the prospective study were shipped at room temperature or frozen. CDR3 length: 13 amino acids, cysteine to phenylalanine. Here the CDR3 DNA is all that survives: 39 bases in frame from base 1. CDR1 and CDR2, per the germline V gene (reference sequence), are MNHEY and SMNVEV. The V end loses 6 bases and the J end loses 4 bases, and a stretch of 12 bases separates them.

Comment on this clone: This clone's antigen is unknown. One base away there is no much larger clone; base qualities are not given.

The chain uses TRBV27 and TRBJ1-2, with the D gene not confidently named. This TCR came from a man between 35 and 55 years old with acute COVID-19. The sequencing sample was made of PBMCs or T cells enriched from blood (not recorded which). The CDR3 is CASRITGGYGYTF. The nucleotides read TGTGCCAGCAGGATTACCGGCGGCTATGGCTACACCTTC.